One and the same sample provided the 16 T cell receptor beta chains below, sequenced in a study of regulatory T cells in long-lasting Graves disease. Time point in this sample: newly diagnosed GD, antithyroid drugs for less than 3 months. Construction of the TCR library relied on RNA isolated from PBMCs. Arm-PCR with iRepertoire HTBI primers amplified the CDR3 regions for these TCR beta libraries. TCRdb recomputed calls from the multiplex PCR reads with MiXCR, one row per CDR3 protein. The sample holds more than 300,000 distinct CDR3 sequences, about 16% seen once. The same data also went into a second study, on T cells in Graves' hyperthyroidism and ophthalmopathy.

This specimen was peripheral blood mononuclear cells (PBMCs), taken at new diagnosis, from a patient treated with antithyroid drugs. The receptor set was obtained from a woman aged 18-30 years with Graves disease.

This clonotype has a handful of counts. V gene TRBV28 combines with J gene TRBJ1-2; TRBD1 matches at 7 bases. The CDR3 contains 14 residues. Germline values: CDR1 MDHEN, CDR2 SYDVKM. V lost 5 bases and J lost 3; bases outside the gene matches: 6. The CDR3 coding sequence is TGTGCCAGCAGTCCACCCGGGACAGACTATGGCTACACCTTC. This encodes CASSPPGTDYGYTF.

This clonotype was seen more than once but under ten times. The V call is TRBV13, the J call TRBJ1-1, with a tentative D call TRBD1 (5 bases). The CDR3 is 13 residues long. V was pared by 8 bases and J by 3 bases, with 13 bases between. The germline gives CDR1 PRHDT, CDR2 FYEKMQ (reference sequence). CDR3 amino acids: CASEGRAYTEAFF. The DNA for the CDR3 is TGTGCCAGCGAGGGCAGGGCATACACTGAAGCTTTCTTT. The whole variable domain, remainder taken from reference TRBV13 and TRBJ1-1, is AAGVIQSPRHLIKEKRETATLKCYPIPRHDTVYWYQQGPGQDPQFLISFYEKMQSDKGSIPDRFSAQQFSDYHSELNMSSLELGDSALYFCASEGRAYTEAFFGQGTRLTVV.

The rearrangement uses TRBV29-1 and TRBJ2-5; D remains ambiguous. V was cut by 4 bases and J by 1 base, with 13 bases left in between. CDR1 and CDR2 from the germline V gene are SQVTM and ANQGSEA. The CDR3 sequence is 14 residues long. CDR3 coding DNA: TGCAGCGTTGCCGGTTCTGGGGTCCAAGAGACCCAGTACTTC. It codes for CSVAGSGVQETQYF.

This clonotype was found many times. The gene calls are TRBV11-2 and TRBJ2-7; D unresolved. CDR1 is SGHAT, CDR2 FQNNGV, per germline. The CDR3 sequence is 12 residues long. The V end was cut by 1 base, the J end by 6 bases, with 7 bases between. The CDR3 DNA reads as TGTGCCAGCAGCTTAGCCCTCCCCGAGCAGTACTTC. Translating gives CASSLALPEQYF.

This clonotype was recorded at least ten times. V gene TRBV2 combines with J gene TRBJ2-7; 8 nucleotides agree with TRBD1. The CDR3 loop spans 13 amino acids. CDR1 is SNHLY, CDR2 FYNNEI, per germline. Losses at the gene ends were 10 bases for V and 3 bases for J; bases not matched to a gene: 8. The CDR3 sequence is CATLDRDLYEQYF. The CDR3 DNA is TGTGCCACCTTGGACAGGGATCTCTACGAGCAGTACTTC.

This clonotype was counted only a few times. The V and J genes are TRBV3-1 and TRBJ1-6; D ambiguous. Germline lookup yields CDR1 LGHDT and CDR2 YNNKEL (reference sequence). The CDR3 contains 14 residues. The ends were cut back, 1 base at V and 10 bases at J, with 11 bases in the middle. The CDR3 nucleotides are TGTGCCAGCAGCCAAGTTGAGGGTCGCTCACCCCTCCACTTT. Translation gives CASSQVEGRSPLHF.

The sample holds many counts of this clonotype. The rearrangement joins TRBV4-1 to TRBJ1-5, with a weak D call TRBD1 (5 bases). Germline V gene sequence: CDR1 MGHRA, CDR2 YSYEKL. The ends were cut back, 3 bases at V and 7 bases at J, with 16 bases in the middle. CDR3 length equals 15 residues. The CDR3 DNA reads as TGCGCCAGCAGCCAGGCGGGACTAGAGGGACAGCCCCAGCATTTT. Its translation is CASSQAGLEGQPQHF.

This clonotype was seen at least ten times. The chain joins TRBV18 to TRBJ1-5; D gene uncertain. The CDR3 sequence is 16 residues long. Trimming took 2 bases from V and 0 from J, leaving 11 bases between them. CDR1 and CDR2 (germline): KGHSH, LQKENI. The CDR3 nucleotides are TGTGCCAGCTCACCAAGAGCCACATCTAGCAATCAGCCCCAGCATTTT. It codes for CASSPRATSSNQPQHF.

This clonotype was observed at least ten times. V gene TRBV28 combines with J gene TRBJ2-5, with D possibly TRBD2 on 7 matching bases. Germline V lookup: CDR1 MDHEN, CDR2 SYDVKM. This CDR3 has 13 amino acids. With 8 bases removed from V and 5 bases from J, the gap between germline ends came to 15 bases. The CDR3 region is CASGGGGEETQYF. CDR3 in DNA: TGTGCCAGCGGGGGGGGCGGGGAGGAGACCCAGTACTTC.

J is TRBJ1-5 and V is TRBV5-1, with D possibly being TRBD1 (5 bases). V lost 2 bases and J 5 bases, leaving 11 bases between the germline ends. The CDR3 sequence is 14 residues long. From germline, CDR1 is SGHRS and CDR2 YFSETQ. Here the CDR3 reads CASSFDSRYQPQHF. In DNA, the CDR3 is TGCGCCAGCAGCTTTGACAGTAGGTATCAGCCCCAGCATTTT.

This clonotype was recorded many times. The chain recombines TRBV3-1 with TRBJ2-7; 10 bases align to TRBD2. The length of the CDR3 is 18 residues. Germline-derived CDR1 and CDR2 are LGHDT and YNNKEL (reference sequence). Unmatched junction bases numbered 12, after V lost 4 bases and J lost 0 bases. The CDR3: CASSRTLAGEIGSYEQYF. CDR3 DNA sequence: TGTGCCAGCAGCCGAACGCTAGCGGGAGAGATCGGCTCCTACGAGCAGTACTTC.

The gene calls are TRBV30 and TRBJ1-2; TRBD1 matches at 7 bases. The CDR3 loop spans 15 amino acids. V lost 3 bases and J lost 0; bases outside the gene matches: 7. CDR1 and CDR2 (germline): GTSNPN, SVGIG (reference sequence). The CDR3 DNA is TGTGCCTGGAGGAGGGTCCAGGGGGCTAACTATGGCTACACCTTC. Amino acid sequence: CAWRRVQGANYGYTF.

In its sample, this clonotype was seen a few times. The rearrangement joins TRBV30 to TRBJ2-7, with 11 positions matching TRBD2. The V gene end was trimmed by 1 base and the J gene end by 7 bases; junction bases not matched to a gene: 6. This CDR3 is built from 14 residues. CDR1 is GTSNPN, CDR2 SVGIG, per germline (reference sequence). In nucleotides, the CDR3 is TGTGCCTGGAGTGGACTAGCGGGGTTTCAAGAGCAGTACTTC. It translates to CAWSGLAGFQEQYF.

This clonotype came up many times. The chain recombines TRBV7-9 with TRBJ2-1; 7 bases are a match to TRBD2. The trim removed 3 bases at V and 4 bases at J, leaving 6 bases unmatched. The germline gives CDR1 SEHNR, CDR2 FQNEAQ (reference sequence). CDR3 length: 15 amino acids. The CDR3 reads CASSLGGGLYNEQFF. CDR3 DNA sequence: TGTGCCAGCAGCTTGGGGGGGGGTTTGTACAATGAGCAGTTCTTC. Filled out from reference TRBV7-9 and TRBJ2-1, the complete variable domain reads DTGVSQNPRHKITKRGQNVTFRCDPISEHNRLYWYRQTLGQGPEFLTYFQNEAQLEKSRLLSDRFSAERPKGSFSTLEIQRTEQGDSAMYLCASSLGGGLYNEQFFGPGTRLTVL.

Ten or more counts support this clonotype. The chain has TRBV7-9 and TRBJ2-1, with 8 bases fitting TRBD2. CDR1 SEHNR and CDR2 FQNEAQ come from the germline V gene (reference sequence). J lost 8 bases, V lost 6 bases, and 18 bases had no gene match. The CDR3 is 17 residues long. Written as DNA, the CDR3 is TGTGCCAGCAGAATGGGCTTACGGGGGGGCCTGGGGGATGAGCAGTTCTTC. Protein product: CASRMGLRGGLGDEQFF.

The table lists this clonotype with many counts. V usage is TRBV11-2 and J usage is TRBJ2-3, with no clear D. In germline, CDR1 is SGHAT, CDR2 FQNNGV. The CDR3 is made up of 16 amino acids. V was trimmed by 8 bases and J by 0 bases, leaving 18 bases between them. The CDR3 sequence: CASGQMPGSSTDTQYF. The CDR3 region has the DNA TGTGCCAGCGGTCAGATGCCGGGCTCTAGCACAGATACGCAGTATTTT.